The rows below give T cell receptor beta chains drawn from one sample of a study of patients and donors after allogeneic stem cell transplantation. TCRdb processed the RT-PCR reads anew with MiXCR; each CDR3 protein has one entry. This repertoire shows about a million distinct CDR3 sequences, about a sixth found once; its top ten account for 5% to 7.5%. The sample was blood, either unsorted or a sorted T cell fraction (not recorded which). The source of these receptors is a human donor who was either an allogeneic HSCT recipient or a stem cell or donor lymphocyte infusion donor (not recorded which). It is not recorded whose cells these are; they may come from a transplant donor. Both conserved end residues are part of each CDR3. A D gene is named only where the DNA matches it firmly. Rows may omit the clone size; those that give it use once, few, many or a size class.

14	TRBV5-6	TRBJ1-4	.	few	CASSLQTTNEKLFF	TGTGCCAGCAGCCTGCAAACAACTAATGAAAAACTGTTTTTT
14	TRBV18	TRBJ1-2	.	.	CASSSSPGKSGYTF	TGTGCCAGCTCAAGCTCTCCGGGGAAGAGTGGCTACACCTTC
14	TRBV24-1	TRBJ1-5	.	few	CATSDQGRFQPQHF	TGTGCCACCAGTGATCAGGGTAGGTTTCAGCCCCAGCATTTT
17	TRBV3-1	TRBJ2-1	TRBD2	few	CASSPRVAGGSYNEQFF	TGTGCCAGCAGCCCCAGGGTAGCGGGAGGGTCCTACAATGAGCAGTTCTTC
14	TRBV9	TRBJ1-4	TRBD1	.	CASSVGTGPEKLFF	TGTGCCAGCAGCGTCGGGACAGGGCCCGAAAAACTGTTTTTT
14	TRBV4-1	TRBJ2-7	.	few	CASSQDAGAYEQYF	TGCGCCAGCAGCCAAGATGCAGGGGCCTACGAGCAGTACTTC
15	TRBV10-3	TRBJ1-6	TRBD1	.	CAIRETGKRNSPLHF	TGTGCCATCAGGGAGACAGGGAAGCGGAATTCACCCCTCCACTTT
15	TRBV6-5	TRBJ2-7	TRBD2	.	CASSYPFPGGMKQYF	TGTGCCAGCAGTTACCCTTTTCCGGGGGGAATGAAGCAGTACTTC
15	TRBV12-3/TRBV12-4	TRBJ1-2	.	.	CASSLKGKGNYGYTF	TGTGCCAGCAGTTTGAAGGGGAAGGGTAACTATGGCTACACCTTC
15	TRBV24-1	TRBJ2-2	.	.	CATSDHILDSGELFF	TGTGCCACCAGTGACCATATACTGGATTCCGGGGAGCTGTTTTTT
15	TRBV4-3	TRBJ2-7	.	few	CASSQDDGTYYEQYF	TGCGCCAGCAGCCAAGATGACGGGACATACTACGAGCAGTACTTC
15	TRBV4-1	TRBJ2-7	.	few	CASSRSDTSSYEQYF	TGCGCCAGCAGCCGAAGTGATACAAGCTCCTACGAGCAGTACTTC
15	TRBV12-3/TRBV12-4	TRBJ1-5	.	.	CASSLGSAGFQPQHF	TGTGCCAGCAGTTTAGGGTCGGCAGGGTTTCAGCCCCAGCATTTT
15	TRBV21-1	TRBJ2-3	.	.	CASSKGLAFQDTQYF	TGTGCCAGCAGCAAAGGACTAGCGTTTCAAGATACGCAGTATTTT
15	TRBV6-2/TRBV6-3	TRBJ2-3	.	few	CASSYSRSNTDTQYF	TGTGCCAGCAGTTATAGTCGTTCCAACACAGATACGCAGTATTTT
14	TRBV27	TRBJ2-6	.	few	CASSLKAGANVLTF	TGTGCCAGCAGTTTGAAGGCCGGGGCCAACGTCCTGACTTTC